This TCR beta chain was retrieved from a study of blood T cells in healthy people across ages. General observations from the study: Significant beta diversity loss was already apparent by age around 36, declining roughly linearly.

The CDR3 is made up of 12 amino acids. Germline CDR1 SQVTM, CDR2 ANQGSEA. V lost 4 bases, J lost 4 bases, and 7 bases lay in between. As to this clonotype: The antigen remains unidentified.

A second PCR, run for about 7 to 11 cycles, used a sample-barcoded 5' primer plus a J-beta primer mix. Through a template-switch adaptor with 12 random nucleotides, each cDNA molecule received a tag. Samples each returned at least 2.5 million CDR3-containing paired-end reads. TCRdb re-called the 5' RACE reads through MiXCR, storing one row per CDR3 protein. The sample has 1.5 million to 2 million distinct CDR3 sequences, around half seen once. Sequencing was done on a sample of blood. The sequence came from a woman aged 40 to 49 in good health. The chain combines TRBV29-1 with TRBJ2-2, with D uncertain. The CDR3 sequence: CSVGDITGELFF. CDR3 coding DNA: TGCAGCGTTGGCGACATCACCGGGGAGCTGTTTTTT.